This passage covers 4 T cell receptor beta chains from one sample sequenced in a study of metastatic and nonmetastatic thyroid tumors (dated by TCRdb to the early 2020s). No patient had received any treatment before thyroid surgery. The protocol used for the library was PCR. The sequencer listed for this sample is Illumina HiSeq 4000. Through fastp at Q25 and MiXCR, TCRdb rebuilt clones from the public reads, retaining in-frame beta chains. The sample records around 22,000 clones, less than 40% of which are singletons. The ten top clones hold 20% to 25% of the sample. Input material: blood. These receptors came from a male donor with papillary thyroid cancer or a benign thyroid nodule (not recorded which). Some clones in this sample may be carry-over from other donors' samples.

This clone is medium-sized. This chain connects TRBV16 to TRBJ1-5; 8 bases match TRBD1. This CDR3 comprises 22 residues. V trimming: 0 bases; J trimming: 1 base; junction bases outside the gene matches: 20. From germline, CDR1 is KGHSY and CDR2 FQNENV. CDR3 bases: TGTGCCAGCAGCCAATCGAATGTATTGAGATTTGGGACAGGAAAAAGCAATCAGCCCCAGCATTTT. Its translation: CASSQSNVLRFGTGKSNQPQHF.

This chain uses TRBV20-1 with TRBJ2-7, with 8 bases fitting TRBD2. Germline V gene data show CDR1 as DFQATT and CDR2 as SNEGSKA (reference sequence). The CDR3 is made up of 17 amino acids. V lost 3 bases, J lost 6 bases, and 19 bases stayed unmatched. CDR3 loop: CSASGGEAGGLGGEQYF. CDR3 DNA: TGCAGTGCTAGTGGAGGCGAGGCGGGGGGCCTGGGCGGCGAGCAGTACTTC.

This clone counts as medium-sized (0.01 to 0.1%). Other DNA sequences in this specimen translate into the identical CDR3. The chain has TRBV5-1 and TRBJ2-1, with TRBD2 matching 9 bases. Germline CDR1 reads SGHRS; CDR2 reads YFSETQ. The V gene end was trimmed by 3 bases and the J gene end by 5 bases; junction bases not matched to a gene: 9. The CDR3 is 16 amino acids. CDR3 region: CASSSSFIAGDNEQFF. CDR3 bases: TGCGCCAGCAGCTCCTCCTTCATAGCGGGAGACAATGAGCAGTTCTTC. Using reference TRBV5-1 and TRBJ2-1 for the parts outside the CDR3, the full variable domain is KAGVTQTPRYLIKTRGQQVTLSCSPISGHRSVSWYQQTPGQGLQFLFEYFSETQRNKGNFPGRFSGRQFSNSRSEMNVSTLELGDSALYLCASSSSFIAGDNEQFFGPGTRLTVL.

This clone was counted once. The gene calls are TRBV5-1 and TRBJ2-3; D is possibly TRBD1 or TRBD2 (5 bases each). Trimming shortened V by 2 bases and J by 1 base, and 11 bases separated the two germline ends. This CDR3 has 15 amino acids. CDR1 and CDR2 from the germline V gene are SGHRS and YFSETQ. CDR3 DNA sequence: TGCGCCAGCAGCTTCGGGACCCGGGGCACAGATACGCAGTATTTT. It translates to CASSFGTRGTDTQYF.